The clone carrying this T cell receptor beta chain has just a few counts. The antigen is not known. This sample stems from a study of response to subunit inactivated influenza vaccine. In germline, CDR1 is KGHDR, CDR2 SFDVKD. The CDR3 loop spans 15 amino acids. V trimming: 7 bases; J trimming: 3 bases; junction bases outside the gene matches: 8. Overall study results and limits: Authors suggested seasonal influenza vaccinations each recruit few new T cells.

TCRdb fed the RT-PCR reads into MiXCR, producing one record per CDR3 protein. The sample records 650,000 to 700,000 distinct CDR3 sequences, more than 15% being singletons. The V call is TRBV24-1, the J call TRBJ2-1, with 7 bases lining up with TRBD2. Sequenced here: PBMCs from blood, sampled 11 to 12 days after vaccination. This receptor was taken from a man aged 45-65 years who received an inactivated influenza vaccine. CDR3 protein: CATSTGEGLYNEQFF. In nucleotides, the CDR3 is TGTGCCACCAGCACGGGGGAGGGCCTCTACAATGAGCAGTTCTTC.